The 18 T cell receptor beta chains listed next were all sequenced from one sample in a study of long-term antiretroviral therapy in people with HIV. Version v3.0 of the immunoSEQ assay was performed at survey level. TCRdb's table, derived via immunoSEQ multiplex PCR, lists solely in-frame clones and lacks some. The profile shows roughly 20,000 clones, over 80% of them singletons. The starting material was unsorted PBMCs, obtained 4 years after starting antiretroviral therapy. The origin of the receptors is a man aged 18 to 30 with HIV.

V gene TRBV28 combines with J gene TRBJ1-3; D not resolved. V dropped 3 bases and J dropped 0 bases, with 9 bases sitting between them. Per the germline V gene, CDR1 is MDHEN and CDR2 is SYDVKM. The CDR3 runs to 15 residues. The CDR3 nucleotides are TGTGCCAGCAGTTTCCCACATAGCTCTGGAAACACCATATATTTT. Encoded protein: CASSFPHSSGNTIYF.

The genes are TRBV5-4 and TRBJ2-2, with D possibly being TRBD2 (6 bases). Per germline, CDR1 SGHNT and CDR2 YYREEE (reference sequence). The V gene lost 0 bases and the J gene lost 5 bases, with 11 bases spanning the gap. This CDR3 is built from 15 residues. The DNA of the CDR3 is TGTGCCAGCAGCTTGGCCGGGACTTCAACCGGGGAGCTGTTTTTT. It encodes CASSLAGTSTGELFF.

This chain uses TRBV5-4 with TRBJ2-1; D call uncertain. V was clipped by 4 bases and J by 4 bases, with 9 bases between them. The CDR3 is 13 amino acids. CDR1 is SGHNT, CDR2 YYREEE, per germline (reference sequence). The CDR3 loop is CASSPDPYNEQFF. CDR3 bases: TGTGCCAGCAGCCCCGACCCTTACAATGAGCAGTTCTTC.

Turning to this clone: Its ends do not fully match the called genes, so a read error is possible. V gene TRBV7-7 combines with J gene TRBJ1-5; no clear D. The CDR3 sequence is 13 residues long. The germline V gene encodes CDR1 SSHAT and CDR2 FNYEAQ (reference sequence). CDR3: CASSRDSNQPQHF. The CDR3 nucleotides are TGTGCTAGCAGCAGAGATAGCAATCAGCCCCAGCATTTT.

The rearrangement links TRBV19 to TRBJ2-3, with a weak D call TRBD2 (6 bases). Trimming cost V 11 bases and J 8 bases, with 17 bases left between them. Germline values: CDR1 LNHDA, CDR2 SQIVND (reference sequence). The CDR3 is 12 amino acids. This CDR3 is CASRDPGGTQYF. In nucleotides, the CDR3 is TGTGCCTCACGGGACCCCGGGGGTACGCAGTATTTT.

The genes are TRBV6-5 and TRBJ2-4; unclear D gene. V was pared by 0 bases and J by 0 bases, with 9 bases between. Per the germline V gene, CDR1 is MNHEY and CDR2 is SVGAGI. This CDR3 is built from 16 residues. This CDR3 reads CASSYSPQAAKNIQYF. DNA for the CDR3: TGTGCCAGCAGTTACTCCCCCCAGGCAGCCAAAAACATTCAGTACTTC.

The chain employs TRBV7-2 and TRBJ1-6; a weak D match, TRBD1 (6 bases). The germline gives CDR1 SGHTA, CDR2 FQGNSA. The CDR3 is made up of 15 amino acids. V lost 8 bases and J 10 bases, leaving 21 bases between the germline ends. The CDR3 sequence: CASYRGPRGQSPLHF. The CDR3 bases are TGTGCCAGCTACCGGGGGCCCAGGGGTCAGTCACCCCTCCACTTT. Full variable domain (rest looked up from reference TRBV7-2 and TRBJ1-6): GAGVSQSPSNKVTEKGKDVELRCDPISGHTALYWYRQSLGQGLEFLIYFQGNSAPDKSGLPSDRFSAERTGGSVSTLTIQRTQQEDSAVYLCASYRGPRGQSPLHFGNGTRLTVT.

The CDR3 protein is CASSLIPDRNTEAFF. In DNA, the CDR3 is TGTGCCAGCAGCTTGATCCCGGACAGGAACACTGAAGCTTTCTTT. The chain is built from TRBV5-6 and TRBJ1-1; possible D gene TRBD1, 6 bases. V shed 1 base and J shed 1 base, with 11 bases lying between them. Germline CDR1 reads SGHDT; CDR2 reads YYEEEE. This CDR3 region has 15 residues.

About this clone: At one boundary the junction diverges from the germline segment, which might be a read error. The chain recombines TRBV29-1 with TRBJ2-1; TRBD2 agrees at 7 bases. Per the germline V gene, CDR1 is SQVTM and CDR2 is ANQGSEA. The CDR3 has 13 amino acids. The CDR3 DNA follows: TGCAGCCTTGAGACTAGCACCTACAATGAGCAGTTCTTC. Protein product: CSLETSTYNEQFF.

The V call is TRBV7-3, the J call TRBJ2-5; maybe TRBD2 (5 bases). CDR1 and CDR2 from the germline V gene are SGHTA and FQGTGA. The CDR3 is 15 residues long. Trimming removed 2 bases at V and 1 base at J, with 11 bases between. The CDR3 region is CASSLSRAAQETQYF. The CDR3 nucleotides read TGTGCCAGCAGCTTATCCCGAGCGGCCCAAGAGACCCAGTACTTC.

V gene TRBV10-1 combines with J gene TRBJ2-7; TRBD1 agrees at 12 bases. J was trimmed by 5 bases and V by 8 bases; bases with no gene match: 4. The CDR3 sequence is 13 residues long. Looked up from germline, CDR1 is WNHNN and CDR2 is SYGVQD (reference sequence). CDR3 sequence: CASGDRGPDEQYF. The CDR3 DNA follows: TGCGCCAGCGGGGACAGGGGGCCCGACGAGCAGTACTTC.

A word on this clone: The junction departs from the called germline gene at one end, perhaps through a read error. The chain carries TRBV7-7 and TRBJ2-1; TRBD2 agrees at 7 bases. Germline V gene data show CDR1 as SSHAT and CDR2 as FNYEAQ (reference sequence). This CDR3 contains 15 residues. For the CDR3, the DNA is TGTGCTAGCAGCTCAGAGGGAGGGGCTTTGAATGAGCAGTTCTTC. It specifies CASSSEGGALNEQFF.

This clone was counted only a few times. The chain recombines TRBV28 with TRBJ1-2; D ambiguous. Germline CDR1 MDHEN, CDR2 SYDVKM. V gave up 3 bases and J gave up 1 base, with 9 bases separating them. The CDR3 contains 14 residues. Here the CDR3 DNA reads TGTGCCAGCAGTTTCAATGGAAATAACTATGGCTACACCTTC. Translating gives CASSFNGNNYGYTF.

This chain uses TRBV9 with TRBJ2-1; 8 nucleotides match TRBD2. The CDR3 runs to 14 residues. V lost 6 bases and J lost 6; bases outside the gene matches: 8. From germline, CDR1 is SGDLS and CDR2 YYNGEE. CDR3 region: CASTPGGGFNEQFF. The CDR3 DNA sequence: TGTGCCAGCACGCCCGGGGGGGGGTTCAATGAGCAGTTCTTC. The full variable domain, in which reference TRBV9 and TRBJ2-1 provide the parts outside the CDR3, is DSGVTQTPKHLITATGQRVTLRCSPRSGDLSVYWYQQSLDQGLQFLIQYYNGEERAKGNILERFSAQQFPDLHSELNLSSLELGDSALYFCASTPGGGFNEQFFGPGTRLTVL.

The V and J genes are TRBV14 and TRBJ1-2; 8 bases fit TRBD1. The CDR3 covers 14 residues. The junction had 7 bases not matched to a gene; V was cut back by 4 bases and J by 6 bases. Germline V gene lookup returns CDR1 SGHDN and CDR2 FVKESK. This chain's CDR3 is CASSLDRAFDGYTF. The CDR3, as DNA: TGTGCCAGCAGCCTGGACAGGGCCTTTGATGGCTACACCTTC.

The J gene is TRBJ1-1, the V gene TRBV18; tentative D call: TRBD1 (6 bases). V was clipped by 4 bases and J by 0 bases, with 21 bases between them. CDR1 KGHSH and CDR2 LQKENI come from the germline V gene. The CDR3 is made up of 18 amino acids. The CDR3 is CASSRSFGGKTLNTEAFF. In nucleotides, the CDR3 is TGTGCCAGCTCACGGTCCTTTGGGGGCAAAACATTGAACACTGAAGCTTTCTTT. The whole variable domain, filled in from reference TRBV18 and TRBJ1-1, reads NAGVMQNPRHLVRRRGQEARLRCSPMKGHSHVYWYRQLPEEGLKFMVYLQKENIIDESGMPKERFSAEFPKEGPSILRIQQVVRGDSAAYFCASSRSFGGKTLNTEAFFGQGTRLTVV.

This clone was detected only once. The CDR3: CASSLSRNTEAFF. The CDR3 DNA reads as TGTGCCAGCAGTTTGTCCAGGAACACTGAAGCTTTCTTT. The chain employs TRBV27 and TRBJ1-1; D gene uncertain. The ends were cut back, 3 bases at V and 1 base at J, with 6 bases in the middle. This CDR3 region has 13 residues. CDR1 is MNHEY and CDR2 is SMNVEV in the germline V gene (reference sequence).

The chain joins TRBV27 to TRBJ1-5; TRBD1 matches at 7 bases. The CDR3 length is 14 residues. From germline, CDR1 is MNHEY and CDR2 SMNVEV (reference sequence). V lost 4 bases, J lost 3 bases, and 3 bases stayed unmatched. The CDR3 DNA sequence: TGTGCCAGCAGTTGGACAGGAACCAATCAGCCCCAGCATTTT. This encodes CASSWTGTNQPQHF.